This T cell receptor beta chain was sequenced in a study of cytomegalovirus exposure and HLA in healthy donors. Study-wide results and caveats: Researchers counted 150 to 200 TCR beta chains as cytomegalovirus-associated. Being productive about 87% or about 30% of the time was typical of most TCR beta V segments in an earlier analysis.

V lost 2 bases, J lost 8 bases, and 9 bases lay in between. The germline V gene has CDR1 MNHEY and CDR2 SVGAGI. The CDR3 consists of 12 residues. Comment on this clone: Its antigen remains unknown.

The PCR had 60 Vbeta and 13 Jbeta primers. Original methodology: Among the unique TCR beta chains that a later analysis counted, about 79 million in all, 10 million to 14 million were shared. Assay used: immunoSEQ multiplex PCR; TCRdb lists only in-frame clones, some missing. From that table come the V and J calls and clone size; the DNA was used to work out D and trimming. The sample includes about 180,000 clones, under 80% of them seen just once. The donors gave bone marrow, and they were healthy. Specimen: PBMCs. The chain recombines TRBV6-5 with TRBJ1-1; no clear D gene. The clonotype originates from a woman between 25 and 40 years old in good health and CMV-seropositive. The CDR3 spells CASSYGGLEAFF. The DNA of the CDR3 is TGTGCCAGCAGTTACGGCGGTCTCGAAGCTTTCTTT.